This T cell receptor beta chain appears in the sequencing data of a study of CD8 T cells in ankylosing spondylitis. This clonotype was found a few times. The antigen remains undetermined. The germline V gene has CDR1 LGHNA and CDR2 YSLEER. The CDR3 covers 16 residues. Trimming pared 0 bases from V and 8 bases from J, leaving 19 bases between. Findings and limits, study-wide: Both synovial fluid and blood in reactive arthritis had previously been reported to carry some motif variants. Disease-linked clones had a CD8+ phenotype and relatively low frequency in peripheral blood. Seemingly characteristic of ankylosing spondylitis blood was a TCR beta motif consisting of several highly homologous variants. Significantly higher representation of disease-linked clones was reported for matched ankylosing spondylitis synovial fluid.

TCRdb ran MiXCR on the 5' RACE reads and lists one entry per CDR3 protein. The sample has 250,000 or so distinct CDR3 sequences, 18% seen once. The sequence was collected from a male donor with ankylosing spondylitis or in good health (not recorded which). Sequenced: blood, either unsorted or a sorted T cell fraction (not recorded which). J is TRBJ1-2 and V is TRBV4-3, with D perhaps TRBD1 (6 bases). CDR3 sequence (DNA): TGCGCCAGCAGCCAAGATCTGAGTTTTGAGGGACACGGCTACACCTTC. Protein sequence: CASSQDLSFEGHGYTF.